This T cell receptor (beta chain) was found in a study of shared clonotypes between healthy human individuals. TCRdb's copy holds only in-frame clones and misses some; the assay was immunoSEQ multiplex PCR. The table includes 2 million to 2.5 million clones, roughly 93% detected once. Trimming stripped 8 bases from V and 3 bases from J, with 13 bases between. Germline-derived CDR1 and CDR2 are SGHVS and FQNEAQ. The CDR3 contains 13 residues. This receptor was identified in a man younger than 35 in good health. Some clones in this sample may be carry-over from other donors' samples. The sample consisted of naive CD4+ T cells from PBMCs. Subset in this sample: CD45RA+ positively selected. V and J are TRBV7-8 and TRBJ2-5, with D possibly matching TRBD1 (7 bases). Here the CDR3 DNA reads TGTGCCAGCTACCAGGGGGGAGAAGAGACCCAGTACTTC. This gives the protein CASYQGGEETQYF.